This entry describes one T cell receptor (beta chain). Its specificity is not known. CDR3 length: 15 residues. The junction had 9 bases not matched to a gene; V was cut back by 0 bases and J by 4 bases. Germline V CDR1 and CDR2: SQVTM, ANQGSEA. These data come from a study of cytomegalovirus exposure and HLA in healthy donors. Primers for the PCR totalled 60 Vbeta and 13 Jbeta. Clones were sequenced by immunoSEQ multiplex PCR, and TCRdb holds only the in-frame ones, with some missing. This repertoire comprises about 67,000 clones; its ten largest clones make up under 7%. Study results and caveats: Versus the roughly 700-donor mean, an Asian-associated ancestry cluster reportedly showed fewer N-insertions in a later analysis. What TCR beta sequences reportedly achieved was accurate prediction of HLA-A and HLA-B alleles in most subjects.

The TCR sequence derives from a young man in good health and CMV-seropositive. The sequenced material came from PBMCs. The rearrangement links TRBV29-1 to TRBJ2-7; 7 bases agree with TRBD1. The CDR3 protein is CSVEEGRDSGYEQYF. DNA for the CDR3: TGCAGCGTTGAAGAAGGTAGGGACAGCGGATACGAGCAGTACTTC.